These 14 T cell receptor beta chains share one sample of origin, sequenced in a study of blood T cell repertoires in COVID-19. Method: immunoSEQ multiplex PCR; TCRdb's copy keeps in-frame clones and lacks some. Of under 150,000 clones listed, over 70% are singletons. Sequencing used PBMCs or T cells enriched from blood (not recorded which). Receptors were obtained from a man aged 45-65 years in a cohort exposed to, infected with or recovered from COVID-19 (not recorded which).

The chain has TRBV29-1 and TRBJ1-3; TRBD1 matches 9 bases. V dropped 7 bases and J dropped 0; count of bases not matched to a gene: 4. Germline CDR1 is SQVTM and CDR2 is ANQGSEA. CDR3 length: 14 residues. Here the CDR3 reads CSGGTGSSGNTIYF. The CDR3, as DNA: TGCAGCGGGGGGACAGGGTCCTCTGGAAACACCATATATTTT.

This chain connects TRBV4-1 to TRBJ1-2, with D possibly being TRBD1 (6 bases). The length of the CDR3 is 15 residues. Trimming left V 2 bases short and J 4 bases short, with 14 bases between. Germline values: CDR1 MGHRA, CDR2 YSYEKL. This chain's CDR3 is CASSQTADSFYGYTF. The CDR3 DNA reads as TGCGCCAGCAGCCAAACCGCGGACAGTTTCTATGGCTACACCTTC.

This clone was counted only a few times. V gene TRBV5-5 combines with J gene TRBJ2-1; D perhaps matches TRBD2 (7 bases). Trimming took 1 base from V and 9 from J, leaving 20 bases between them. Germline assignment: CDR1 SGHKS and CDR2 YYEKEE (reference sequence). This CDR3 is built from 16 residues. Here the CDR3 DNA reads TGTGCCAGCAGCTTGCAGGCGGGGGCCGGCCTAGGTGAGCAGTTCTTC. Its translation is CASSLQAGAGLGEQFF.

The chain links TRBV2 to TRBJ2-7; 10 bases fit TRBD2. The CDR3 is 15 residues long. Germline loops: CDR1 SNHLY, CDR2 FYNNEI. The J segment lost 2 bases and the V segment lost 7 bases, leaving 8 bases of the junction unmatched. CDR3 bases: TGTGCCAGCATACCCCTAGCGGGAGTAGCCTACGAGCAGTACTTC. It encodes CASIPLAGVAYEQYF.

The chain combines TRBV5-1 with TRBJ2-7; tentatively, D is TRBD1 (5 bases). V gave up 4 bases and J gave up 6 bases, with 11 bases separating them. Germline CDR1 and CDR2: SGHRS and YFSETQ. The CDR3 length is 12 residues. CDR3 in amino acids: CASSVTGREQYF. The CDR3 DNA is TGCGCCAGCAGCGTAACAGGTCGCGAGCAGTACTTC.

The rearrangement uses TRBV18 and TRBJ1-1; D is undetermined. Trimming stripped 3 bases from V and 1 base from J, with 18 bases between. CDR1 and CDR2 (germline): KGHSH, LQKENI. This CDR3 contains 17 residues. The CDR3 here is CASSPLIRGETNTEAFF. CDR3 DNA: TGTGCCAGCTCACCTTTAATTCGTGGGGAGACGAACACTGAAGCTTTCTTT.

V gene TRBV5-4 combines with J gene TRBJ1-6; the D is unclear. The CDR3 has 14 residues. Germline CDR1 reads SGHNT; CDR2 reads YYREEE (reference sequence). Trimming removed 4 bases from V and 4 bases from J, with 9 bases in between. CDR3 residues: CASSAGRYNSPLHF. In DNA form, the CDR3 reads TGTGCCAGCAGCGCCGGGAGATATAATTCACCCCTCCACTTT.

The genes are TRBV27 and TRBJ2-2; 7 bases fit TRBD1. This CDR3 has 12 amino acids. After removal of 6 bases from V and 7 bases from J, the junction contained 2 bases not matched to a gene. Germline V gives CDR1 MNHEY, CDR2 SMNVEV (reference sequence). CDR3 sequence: CASRTGIGELFF. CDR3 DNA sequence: TGTGCCAGCAGGACAGGGATCGGGGAGCTGTTTTTT.

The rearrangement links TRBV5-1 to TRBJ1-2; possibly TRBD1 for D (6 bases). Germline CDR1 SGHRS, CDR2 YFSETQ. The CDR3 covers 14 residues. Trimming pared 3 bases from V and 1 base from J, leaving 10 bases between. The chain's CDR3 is CASSSSDSNYGYTF. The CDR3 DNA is TGCGCCAGCAGCTCCTCGGACAGTAACTATGGCTACACCTTC. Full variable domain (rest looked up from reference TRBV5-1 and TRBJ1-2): KAGVTQTPRYLIKTRGQQVTLSCSPISGHRSVSWYQQTPGQGLQFLFEYFSETQRNKGNFPGRFSGRQFSNSRSEMNVSTLELGDSALYLCASSSSDSNYGYTFGSGTRLTVV.

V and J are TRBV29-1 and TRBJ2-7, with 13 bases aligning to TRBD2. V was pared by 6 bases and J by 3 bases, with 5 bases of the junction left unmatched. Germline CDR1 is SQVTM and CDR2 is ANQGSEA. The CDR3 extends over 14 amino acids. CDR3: CSVGTSGIYYEQYF. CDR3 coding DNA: TGCAGCGTGGGGACTAGCGGGATTTACTACGAGCAGTACTTC.

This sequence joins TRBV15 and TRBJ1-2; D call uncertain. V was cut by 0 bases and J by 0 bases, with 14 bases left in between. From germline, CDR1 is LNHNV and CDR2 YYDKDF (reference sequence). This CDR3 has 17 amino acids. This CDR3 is CATSRDTRVGSNYGYTF. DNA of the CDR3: TGTGCCACCAGCAGAGATACGAGGGTGGGCTCTAACTATGGCTACACCTTC. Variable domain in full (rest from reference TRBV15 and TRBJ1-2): DAMVIQNPRYQVTQFGKPVTLSCSQTLNHNVMYWYQQKSSQAPKLLFHYYDKDFNNEADTPDNFQSRRPNTSFCFLDIRSPGLGDTAMYLCATSRDTRVGSNYGYTFGSGTRLTVV.

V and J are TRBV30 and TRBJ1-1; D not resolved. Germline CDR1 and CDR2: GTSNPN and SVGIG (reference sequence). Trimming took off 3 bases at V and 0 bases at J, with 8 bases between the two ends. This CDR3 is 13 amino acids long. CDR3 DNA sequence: TGTGCCTGGAGGGGAGGACTGAACACTGAAGCTTTCTTT. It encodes CAWRGGLNTEAFF.

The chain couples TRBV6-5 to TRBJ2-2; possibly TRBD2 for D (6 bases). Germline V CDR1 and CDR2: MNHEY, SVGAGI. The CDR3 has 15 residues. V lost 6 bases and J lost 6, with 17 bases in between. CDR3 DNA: TGTGCCAGCAGCGGCGGGACGAGGCTTTCCGGGGAGCTGTTTTTT. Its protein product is CASSGGTRLSGELFF.

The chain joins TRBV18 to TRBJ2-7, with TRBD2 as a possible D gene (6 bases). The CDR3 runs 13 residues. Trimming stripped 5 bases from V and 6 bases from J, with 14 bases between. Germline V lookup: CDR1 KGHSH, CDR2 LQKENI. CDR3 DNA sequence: TGTGCCAGCTCAGGCGTCGGTAGCGGCGAGCAGTACTTC. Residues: CASSGVGSGEQYF. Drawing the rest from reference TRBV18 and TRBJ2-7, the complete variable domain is NAGVMQNPRHLVRRRGQEARLRCSPMKGHSHVYWYRQLPEEGLKFMVYLQKENIIDESGMPKERFSAEFPKEGPSILRIQQVVRGDSAAYFCASSGVGSGEQYFGPGTRLTVT.